This T cell receptor (beta chain) was recorded in a study of molecular identifiers for immune sequencing clone quantification. Points from the study as a whole: Effector cells had over 97% of their molecules in clones above 20 RNA copies, while naive cells had under 1%.

The V gene's germline CDR1 is MDHEN and CDR2 SYDVKM. This CDR3 has 15 residues. Trimming cost V 1 base and J 4 bases, with 11 bases left between them. About this clonotype: Its antigen is as yet unknown.

Each CDR3 protein is one row after TCRdb ran MiXCR on the PCR reads. The sample carries around 480,000 distinct CDR3 sequences, around 25% recorded once. The rearrangement uses TRBV28 and TRBJ1-3, with a tentative D call TRBD1 (5 bases). The sample taken for sequencing was naive CD8+ T cells from blood, with Jurkat cell RNA spiked in. The subset here: FACS-sorted CD8+CD4-CCR7+CD45RA+ naive T cells. This TCR came from a human donor in good health. Some libraries in this study had Jurkat cell RNA spiked in. Here the CDR3 DNA reads TGTGCCAGCAGTTTATCCGGGGGGTACGGAAACACCATATATTTT. It specifies CASSLSGGYGNTIYF.